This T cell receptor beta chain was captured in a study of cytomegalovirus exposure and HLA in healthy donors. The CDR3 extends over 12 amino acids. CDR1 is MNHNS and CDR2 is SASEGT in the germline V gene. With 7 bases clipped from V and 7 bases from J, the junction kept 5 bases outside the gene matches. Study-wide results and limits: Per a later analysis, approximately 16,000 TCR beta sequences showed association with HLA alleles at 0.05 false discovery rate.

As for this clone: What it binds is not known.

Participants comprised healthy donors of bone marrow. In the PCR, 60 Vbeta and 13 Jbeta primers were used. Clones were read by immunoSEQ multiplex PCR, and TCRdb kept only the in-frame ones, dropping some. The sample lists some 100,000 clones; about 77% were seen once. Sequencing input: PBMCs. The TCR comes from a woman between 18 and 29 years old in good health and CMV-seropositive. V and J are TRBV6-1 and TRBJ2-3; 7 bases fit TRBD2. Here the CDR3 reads CASNRREHTQYF. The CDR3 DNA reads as TGTGCCAGCAACCGGCGGGAGCATACGCAGTATTTT.